These 14 T cell receptor beta chains were all obtained from the same sample, sequenced in a study of metastatic and nonmetastatic thyroid tumors. No patient had received any treatment before thyroid surgery. From the PCR reads, TCRdb re-called clones with MiXCR. The sample shows more than 35,000 clones, approximately 12% of them seen only once. The sample consisted of blood. The source of these receptors is a female donor with papillary thyroid cancer or a benign thyroid nodule (not recorded which). Some clones in this sample may be carry-over from other donors' samples.

This clone was recorded at least ten times. The rearrangement links TRBV5-1 to TRBJ2-7, with 7 bases that match TRBD2. The CDR3 loop spans 17 amino acids. Germline CDR1 SGHRS, CDR2 YFSETQ. Trimming cost V 4 bases and J 5 bases; bases outside gene matches: 18. The CDR3 here is CASSVVGPGGRHHEQYF. The DNA of the CDR3 is TGCGCCAGCAGCGTAGTGGGACCTGGCGGGAGACACCACGAGCAGTACTTC.

Many counts were recorded for this clone. The rearrangement joins TRBV19 to TRBJ2-7, with 10 bases fitting TRBD1. Germline assignment: CDR1 LNHDA and CDR2 SQIVND (reference sequence). V lost 4 bases and J lost 1; bases outside the gene matches: 7. CDR3 length: 16 amino acids. CDR3 amino acids: CASSNRPGQGSYEQYF. DNA of the CDR3: TGTGCCAGTAGTAACCGACCGGGACAGGGGTCCTACGAGCAGTACTTC.

In regard to this clone: A much larger clone lies one base from this, so it may be a read error. Other DNA sequences in this sample translate to the same CDR3. The V call is TRBV5-1, the J call TRBJ2-1; 7 nucleotides agree with TRBD2. CDR1 and CDR2 (germline): SGHRS, YFSETQ. V shed 4 bases and J 1 base; nucleotides not matched to a gene: 5. The CDR3 length is 15 residues. The CDR3: CASSGRGGSYNEQFF. DNA for the CDR3: TGCGCCAGCAGCGGTAGGGGAGGGTCCTACAATGAGCAGTTCTTC.

The CDR3 DNA follows: TGTGCCAGCTCACCATGGGACAGGGCTGCATCGGGTGAGCAGTTCTTC. Its protein product is CASSPWDRAASGEQFF. This chain connects TRBV18 to TRBJ2-1, with TRBD1 matching over 9 bases. In germline, CDR1 is KGHSH, CDR2 LQKENI. Trimming cost V 2 bases and J 9 bases; bases outside gene matches: 11. This CDR3 is 16 amino acids long.

In this sample, this clone turned up many times. J is TRBJ2-1 and V is TRBV5-1, with D perhaps matching TRBD2 (5 bases). This CDR3 region has 17 residues. Trimming shortened V by 6 bases and J by 0 bases, and 19 bases separated the two germline ends. Germline lookup yields CDR1 SGHRS and CDR2 YFSETQ. The CDR3 DNA reads TGCGCCAGCACCCCATCGGTGCCGGGGAGCTCCTACAATGAGCAGTTCTTC. This codes for CASTPSVPGSSYNEQFF.

For this clone: One base away lies a much larger clone, so this may be a sequencing read error. The chain uses TRBV5-5 and TRBJ1-5; TRBD1 is a possible D gene (6 bases). V gave up 4 bases and J gave up 1 base, with 15 bases separating them. The V gene's germline CDR1 is SGHKS and CDR2 YYEKEE (reference sequence). This CDR3 comprises 16 residues. The CDR3 DNA reads TGTGCCAGCAGCGGCCAAGGGGGGGCGAGCAATCAGCCCCAGCATTTT. Its protein product is CASSGQGGASNQPQHF. Drawing the rest from reference TRBV5-5 and TRBJ1-5, the complete variable domain is DAGVTQSPTHLIKTRGQQVTLRCSPISGHKSVSWYQQVLGQGPQFIFQYYEKEERGRGNFPDRFSARQFPNYSSELNVNALLLGDSALYLCASSGQGGASNQPQHFGDGTRLSIL.

V and J are TRBV4-3 and TRBJ1-2; 8 bases are shared with TRBD1. The CDR3 spans 17 residues. Germline V CDR1 and CDR2: LGHNA, YSLEER. The ends lost 0 bases at V and 8 bases at J; junction bases unmatched: 14. The CDR3 is CASSQDNGDRFLRGYTF. CDR3 DNA: TGCGCCAGCAGCCAAGACAACGGGGACAGGTTCCTCAGAGGCTACACCTTC.

In this sample, this clone turned up many times. This chain connects TRBV20-1 to TRBJ1-2, with unresolved D. V lost 0 bases and J 3 bases, leaving 2 bases between the germline ends. Germline lookup yields CDR1 DFQATT and CDR2 SNEGSKA (reference sequence). The length of the CDR3 is 11 residues. CDR3 loop: CSARDDYGYTF. In DNA, the CDR3 is TGCAGTGCTAGAGACGACTATGGCTACACCTTC.

This chain uses TRBV6-1 with TRBJ2-5; no firm D call. V lost 8 bases and J 5 bases, leaving 9 bases between the germline ends. The germline CDR1 and CDR2 sequences are MNHNS and SASEGT. The CDR3 covers 11 residues. CDR3 protein: CASWRRETQYF. The DNA of the CDR3 is TGTGCCAGCTGGAGAAGGGAGACCCAGTACTTC.

This clone was seen more than once but under ten times. The chain has TRBV6-2 or TRBV6-3 and TRBJ2-1; possibly TRBD2 for D (6 bases). CDR1 MNHEY and CDR2 SVGEGT come from the germline V gene. The CDR3 length is 16 residues. The germline V and J ends were trimmed by 0 bases and 10 bases, with 19 bases remaining between them. The CDR3 DNA reads TGTGCCAGCAGTTACTCGGGTCCCGACGGGGGTGGCGAGCAGTTCTTC. Translating it yields CASSYSGPDGGGEQFF.

This clone was seen repeatedly, ten times or more. The gene calls are TRBV6-1 and TRBJ1-5, with TRBD1 as a possible D gene (6 bases). This CDR3 spans 15 amino acids. Trimming stripped 6 bases from V and 0 bases from J, with 12 bases between. Germline loops: CDR1 MNHNS, CDR2 SASEGT. CDR3 residues: CASSLGQNSNQPQHF. In DNA form, the CDR3 reads TGTGCCAGCAGCCTGGGACAAAATAGCAATCAGCCCCAGCATTTT.

This chain uses TRBV2 with TRBJ2-2, with TRBD1 matching 10 bases. J gave up 13 bases and V 7 bases, and 12 bases lay outside the gene matches. The CDR3 runs to 14 residues. Germline V gene data show CDR1 as SNHLY and CDR2 as FYNNEI. For the CDR3, the DNA is TGTGCCAGCAAGGGCGGGACAGGGGTTTTATGGCTGTTTTTT. This sequence encodes CASKGGTGVLWLFF.

Many counts were recorded for this clone. The V call is TRBV27, the J call TRBJ2-1; D possibly corresponds to TRBD2 (6 bases). V was clipped by 1 base and J by 1 base, with 14 bases between them. The CDR3 consists of 17 residues. Germline V CDR1 and CDR2: MNHEY, SMNVEV (reference sequence). The DNA for the CDR3 is TGTGCCAGCAGTTTATGGGCCGCGGAGGGGTCCTACAATGAGCAGTTCTTC. As protein: CASSLWAAEGSYNEQFF.

This clone was observed a handful of times. The V and J genes are TRBV28 and TRBJ2-1, with D possibly matching TRBD2 (5 bases). The CDR3 sequence is 19 residues long. Trimming took 2 bases from V and 9 from J, leaving 29 bases between them. Germline V CDR1 and CDR2: MDHEN, SYDVKM. This chain's CDR3 is CASSLLPEAVVITRAEQFF. The CDR3 coding sequence is TGTGCCAGCAGTTTACTTCCGGAGGCCGTGGTAATCACGCGGGCTGAGCAGTTCTTC.